The 32 T cell receptor beta chains below come from one sample, sequenced in a study of blood T cell repertoires in COVID-19. Here immunoSEQ multiplex PCR was the method, and the copy in TCRdb shows in-frame clones only, minus some. The data hold around 250,000 clones, with around nine tenths observed a single time. Sequenced input: peripheral blood. The receptors stem from a woman in her seventies with active or convalescent COVID-19.

The V call is TRBV5-6, the J call TRBJ2-7; 10 nucleotides agree with TRBD1. Per the germline V gene, CDR1 is SGHDT and CDR2 is YYEEEE. V lost 0 bases and J lost 5; bases outside the gene matches: 2. The CDR3 length is 14 residues. CDR3 bases: TGTGCCAGCAGCTTGGAGGGACAGGGGCACGAGCAGTACTTC. It translates to CASSLEGQGHEQYF.

The rearrangement joins TRBV27 to TRBJ1-2, with D uncertain. V shed 3 bases and J shed 3 bases, with 17 bases lying between them. The CDR3 runs to 16 residues. CDR1 and CDR2 (germline): MNHEY, SMNVEV (reference sequence). Written as DNA, the CDR3 is TGTGCCAGCAGTTTGGGGTTGGGGAGGGCGTACTATGGCTACACCTTC. Protein: CASSLGLGRAYYGYTF.

CDR3 amino acids: CSVQRGYQETQYF. The CDR3 nucleotides read TGCAGCGTTCAGCGGGGGTACCAAGAGACCCAGTACTTC. The rearrangement joins TRBV29-1 to TRBJ2-5; 8 bases are shared with TRBD2. CDR1 SQVTM and CDR2 ANQGSEA come from the germline V gene. The V segment lost 5 bases and the J segment 0 bases; nucleotides outside the gene matches: 2. This CDR3 has 13 amino acids. Together with reference TRBV29-1 and TRBJ2-5, the CDR3 gives the full variable domain: SAVISQKPSRDICQRGTSLTIQCQVDSQVTMMFWYRQQPGQSLTLIATANQGSEATYESGFVIDKFPISRPNLTFSTLTVSNMSPEDSSIYLCSVQRGYQETQYFGPGTRLLVL.

The V call is TRBV5-4, the J call TRBJ2-1; D gene ambiguous. The CDR3 is 13 amino acids. Germline CDR1 reads SGHNT; CDR2 reads YYREEE (reference sequence). Deletions cut 2 bases from V and 5 bases from J, with 8 bases between. The CDR3 here is CASSLVGDNEQFF. In DNA form, the CDR3 reads TGTGCCAGCAGCTTAGTAGGAGACAATGAGCAGTTCTTC.

The chain couples TRBV5-4 to TRBJ2-7; unclear D gene. The V end lost 0 bases, the J end lost 0 bases, and 7 bases lay between the germline ends. The CDR3 spans 14 residues. Germline V CDR1 and CDR2: SGHNT, YYREEE (reference sequence). CDR3 bases: TGTGCCAGCAGCTTGGATTCCATCTCCTACGAGCAGTACTTC. It codes for CASSLDSISYEQYF.

The chain employs TRBV4-3 and TRBJ2-3; TRBD2 is a possible D gene (5 bases). The CDR3 is 14 amino acids. Between the trimmed V and J ends, which lost 1 base and 4 bases, there was a span of 9 bases. The germline gives CDR1 LGHNA, CDR2 YSLEER. The CDR3 here is CASSQVLASDTQYF. The CDR3 DNA follows: TGCGCCAGCAGCCAAGTCCTAGCCTCAGATACGCAGTATTTT.

This rearrangement joins TRBV5-6 to TRBJ1-5; D may be TRBD1 (5 bases). The CDR3 has 15 residues. Germline loops: CDR1 SGHDT, CDR2 YYEEEE. Trimming stripped 2 bases from V and 7 bases from J, with 16 bases between. CDR3 nucleotides: TGTGCCAGCAGCTTTAAAGTCCAGGGTGGCCAGCCCCAGCATTTT. It codes for CASSFKVQGGQPQHF. Full variable domain (outside the CDR3, taken from reference TRBV5-6 and TRBJ1-5): DAGVTQSPTHLIKTRGQQVTLRCSPKSGHDTVSWYQQALGQGPQFIFQYYEEEERQRGNFPDRFSGHQFPNYSSELNVNALLLGDSALYLCASSFKVQGGQPQHFGDGTRLSIL.

The chain employs TRBV6-5 and TRBJ2-7, with TRBD1 matching 8 bases. V lost 5 bases, J lost 2 bases, and 5 bases stayed unmatched. The CDR3 is made up of 14 amino acids. CDR1 is MNHEY and CDR2 is SVGAGI in the germline V gene. The CDR3 DNA sequence: TGTGCCAGCAGTACGATACAGGGGGCCTACGAGCAGTACTTC. This gives the protein CASSTIQGAYEQYF.

The chain recombines TRBV5-8 with TRBJ2-1, with a possible D match to TRBD2 (6 bases). Germline loops: CDR1 SGHTS, CDR2 YDEGEE. This CDR3 is built from 15 residues. V dropped 0 bases and J dropped 9 bases, with 16 bases sitting between them. CDR3 sequence: CASSLGPGRLLEQFF. CDR3 DNA sequence: TGTGCCAGCAGCTTGGGCCCAGGGAGGTTACTTGAGCAGTTCTTC.

The rearrangement uses TRBV29-1 and TRBJ1-4; D gene uncertain. The CDR3 runs to 11 residues. Germline CDR1 and CDR2: SQVTM and ANQGSEA. The V and J ends lost 7 bases and 7 bases respectively, with 10 bases between them. The CDR3 nucleotides read TGCAGCGGCTTAGAGGTTGAAAAACTGTTTTTT. Translating it yields CSGLEVEKLFF.

This clone was recorded a few times. The genes are TRBV27 and TRBJ1-3; 7 positions agree with TRBD1. This CDR3 spans 15 amino acids. V shed 3 bases, J shed 3 bases, and the junction held 5 bases outside the gene matches. The V gene's germline CDR1 is MNHEY and CDR2 SMNVEV (reference sequence). As DNA, the CDR3 is TGTGCCAGCAGTTTGGAGGGGGCTATTGGAAACACCATATATTTT. Its translation is CASSLEGAIGNTIYF.

The J gene is TRBJ1-6, the V gene TRBV5-6; 11 nucleotides match TRBD1. J gave up 10 bases and V 2 bases, and 17 bases lay outside the gene matches. The germline V gene encodes CDR1 SGHDT and CDR2 YYEEEE. The CDR3 covers 19 residues. CDR3 sequence: CASSLVGQGAQGRQSPLHF. The DNA of the CDR3 is TGTGCCAGCAGCTTAGTCGGACAGGGGGCGCAAGGTCGACAATCACCCCTCCACTTT.

The rearrangement joins TRBV7-2 to TRBJ2-7, with D possibly being TRBD2 (6 bases). Looked up from germline, CDR1 is SGHTA and CDR2 is FQGNSA. The V and J ends lost 3 bases and 4 bases respectively, with 13 bases between them. This CDR3 has 14 residues. The CDR3 nucleotides read TGTGCCAGCAGCTTGGGACTGGCTACGTACGAGCAGTACTTC. Encoded protein: CASSLGLATYEQYF.

This chain connects TRBV11-2 to TRBJ1-3; D possibly corresponds to TRBD1 (6 bases). Germline lookup yields CDR1 SGHAT and CDR2 FQNNGV. V lost 5 bases and J 8 bases, leaving 22 bases between the germline ends. The CDR3 is made up of 16 amino acids. This chain's CDR3 is CASSLRGGDSRDTIYF. The CDR3 region has the DNA TGTGCCAGCAGCCTTAGAGGGGGAGACAGTCGAGACACCATATATTTT.

The chain recombines TRBV6-2 or TRBV6-3 with TRBJ2-3, with D possibly TRBD1 on 6 matching bases. This CDR3 spans 14 amino acids. Germline V lookup: CDR1 MNHEY, CDR2 SVGEGT. V was pared by 4 bases and J by 1 base, with 9 bases between. The CDR3 reads CASSSPGGTDTQYF. CDR3 DNA: TGTGCCAGCAGTTCACCAGGGGGCACAGATACGCAGTATTTT.

CDR3 DNA sequence: TGTGCCAGCAGGAACAGGGTTAGTTCACCCCTCCACTTT. Encoded protein: CASRNRVSSPLHF. The chain joins TRBV7-2 to TRBJ1-6, with D tentatively TRBD1 (6 bases). The CDR3 consists of 13 residues. The germline V and J ends were trimmed by 6 bases and 9 bases, with 12 bases remaining between them. Germline V gene data show CDR1 as SGHTA and CDR2 as FQGNSA.

CDR3 DNA sequence: TGTGCCAGTAGTTCGCGGGGGGCTCCAACCGGGGAGCTGTTTTTT. It yields the protein CASSSRGAPTGELFF. The gene calls are TRBV19 and TRBJ2-2; 8 bases line up with TRBD2. Germline CDR1 LNHDA, CDR2 SQIVND (reference sequence). CDR3 length: 15 residues. V lost 5 bases and J lost 5; bases outside the gene matches: 7. Looking up the rest from reference TRBV19 and TRBJ2-2 gives the full variable domain: DGGITQSPKYLFRKEGQNVTLSCEQNLNHDAMYWYRQDPGQGLRLIYYSQIVNDFQKGDIAEGYSVSREKKESFPLTVTSAQKNPTAFYLCASSSRGAPTGELFFGEGSRLTVL.

This chain uses TRBV6-5 with TRBJ1-1, with D uncertain. Per the germline V gene, CDR1 is MNHEY and CDR2 is SVGAGI. This CDR3 spans 14 amino acids. The V end lost 0 bases, the J end lost 5 bases, and 10 bases lay between the germline ends. In DNA form, the CDR3 reads TGTGCCAGCAGTTACTCCGAGACATTGACTGAAGCTTTCTTT. Its translation: CASSYSETLTEAFF.

This sequence joins TRBV10-3 and TRBJ1-2; 9 bases line up with TRBD1. V shed 1 base and J 3 bases; nucleotides not matched to a gene: 6. The CDR3 is made up of 16 amino acids. From germline, CDR1 is ENHRY and CDR2 SYGVKD. Here the CDR3 DNA reads TGTGCCATCAGTGAGTTCAACAGGGGGCCAGACTATGGCTACACCTTC. Protein sequence: CAISEFNRGPDYGYTF.

The chain employs TRBV7-9 and TRBJ1-2; TRBD1 matches 7 bases. The junction had 9 bases not matched to a gene; V was cut back by 6 bases and J by 8 bases. The CDR3 is made up of 13 amino acids. CDR1 and CDR2 from the germline V gene are SEHNR and FQNEAQ (reference sequence). CDR3 loop: CASRSTGDNGYTF. DNA for the CDR3: TGTGCCAGCAGATCAACAGGGGATAACGGCTACACCTTC.

The chain joins TRBV6-2 or TRBV6-3 to TRBJ2-3, with TRBD1 as a possible D gene (5 bases). CDR1 and CDR2 (germline): MNHEY, SVGEGT. The V end was cut by 2 bases, the J end by 4 bases, with 16 bases between. The CDR3 length is 16 residues. CDR3 DNA: TGTGCCAGCAGTTACAACGTAGGGGTGGTATCAGATACGCAGTATTTT. Encoded protein: CASSYNVGVVSDTQYF.

This clone was detected only a few times. J is TRBJ1-5 and V is TRBV2; 8 bases are a match to TRBD1. This CDR3 contains 16 residues. V gave up 4 bases and J gave up 7 bases; unmatched junction bases: 12. Germline V lookup: CDR1 SNHLY, CDR2 FYNNEI. The CDR3 spells CASSGRVGTGGQPQHF. In DNA, the CDR3 is TGTGCCAGCAGTGGTCGGGTCGGGACAGGAGGCCAGCCCCAGCATTTT.

This CDR3 is CATGGTGYTF. The CDR3 DNA sequence: TGTGCTACGGGGGGGACGGGCTACACCTTC. The chain employs TRBV10-3 and TRBJ1-2, with D possibly matching TRBD1 (5 bases). From germline, CDR1 is ENHRY and CDR2 SYGVKD. CDR3 length equals 10 residues.

The genes are TRBV9 and TRBJ2-3, with D unresolved. Trimming stripped 0 bases from V and 3 bases from J, with 5 bases between. This CDR3 spans 13 amino acids. Germline CDR1 and CDR2: SGDLS and YYNGEE. The DNA of the CDR3 is TGTGCCAGCAGCGTAGGAGGAACAGATACGCAGTATTTT. Amino acids: CASSVGGTDTQYF.

A remark on this clone: Distinct nucleotide sequences in the sample also encode this CDR3. DNA for the CDR3: TGCAGTGCGCGCGGCGGCGAGACCCAGTACTTC. Residues: CSARGGETQYF. The V call is TRBV20-1, the J call TRBJ2-5, with D unresolved. V was pared by 6 bases and J by 5 bases, with 10 bases between. From germline, CDR1 is DFQATT and CDR2 SNEGSKA (reference sequence). The CDR3 is 11 amino acids.

This chain links TRBV14 with TRBJ1-2; D unclear. Germline CDR1 is SGHDN and CDR2 is FVKESK. Trimming left V 4 bases short and J 0 bases short, with 12 bases between. This CDR3 has 15 amino acids. CDR3 region: CASSPGVLANYGYTF. Here the CDR3 DNA reads TGTGCCAGCAGCCCCGGAGTATTGGCTAACTATGGCTACACCTTC.

V gene TRBV7-9 combines with J gene TRBJ1-3; the match to TRBD1 covers 7 bases. The junction had 7 bases not matched to a gene; V was cut back by 5 bases and J by 3 bases. In germline, CDR1 is SEHNR, CDR2 FQNEAQ (reference sequence). The CDR3 has 15 amino acids. CDR3 residues: CASSAWGQIGNTIYF. CDR3 DNA: TGTGCCAGCAGCGCCTGGGGACAGATTGGAAACACCATATATTTT.

The chain carries TRBV24-1 and TRBJ2-5; 10 bases are shared with TRBD1. Germline trimming cut 4 bases from V and 4 bases from J; bases unmatched to any gene: 5. The CDR3 has 15 residues. Germline assignment: CDR1 KGHDR and CDR2 SFDVKD. The CDR3 loop reads CATSDGGQGLETQYF. Here the CDR3 DNA reads TGTGCCACCAGTGACGGGGGACAGGGGTTAGAGACCCAGTACTTC.

The chain couples TRBV19 to TRBJ1-6, with 7 bases fitting TRBD1. CDR3 length: 17 amino acids. V lost 4 bases and J lost 4; bases outside the gene matches: 10. CDR1 and CDR2 (germline): LNHDA, SQIVND (reference sequence). CDR3 nucleotide sequence: TGTGCCAGTAGTACCCCCCAGGGACAGAAGTATAATTCACCCCTCCACTTT. Its protein is CASSTPQGQKYNSPLHF.

The chain uses TRBV5-1 and TRBJ2-3, with a weak D call TRBD1 (7 bases). CDR1 is SGHRS, CDR2 YFSETQ, per germline. The CDR3 has 17 residues. V was trimmed by 6 bases and J by 4 bases, leaving 24 bases between them. CDR3: CASKGAGGKTSADTQYF. The CDR3 coding sequence is TGCGCCAGCAAGGGGGCCGGGGGCAAAACGAGCGCAGATACGCAGTATTTT.

The CDR3: CASSYSSYNEQFF. CDR3 coding DNA: TGTGCCAGCAGTTATTCTAGCTACAATGAGCAGTTCTTC. The chain links TRBV6-6 to TRBJ2-1; D ambiguous. Per germline, CDR1 MNHNY and CDR2 SVGAGI (reference sequence). The CDR3 spans 13 residues. V was trimmed by 3 bases and J by 3 bases, leaving 6 bases between them.

The V call is TRBV19, the J call TRBJ2-3, with D possibly being TRBD2 (5 bases). The V gene's germline CDR1 is LNHDA and CDR2 SQIVND (reference sequence). This CDR3 is built from 17 residues. Trimming cost V 3 bases and J 2 bases, with 18 bases left between them. The CDR3 nucleotides read TGTGCCAGTAGTATGGGGAGTTTTGCTACGAACACAGATACGCAGTATTTT. Translated, it gives CASSMGSFATNTDTQYF. Filled out from reference TRBV19 and TRBJ2-3, the complete variable domain reads DGGITQSPKYLFRKEGQNVTLSCEQNLNHDAMYWYRQDPGQGLRLIYYSQIVNDFQKGDIAEGYSVSREKKESFPLTVTSAQKNPTAFYLCASSMGSFATNTDTQYFGPGTRLTVL.